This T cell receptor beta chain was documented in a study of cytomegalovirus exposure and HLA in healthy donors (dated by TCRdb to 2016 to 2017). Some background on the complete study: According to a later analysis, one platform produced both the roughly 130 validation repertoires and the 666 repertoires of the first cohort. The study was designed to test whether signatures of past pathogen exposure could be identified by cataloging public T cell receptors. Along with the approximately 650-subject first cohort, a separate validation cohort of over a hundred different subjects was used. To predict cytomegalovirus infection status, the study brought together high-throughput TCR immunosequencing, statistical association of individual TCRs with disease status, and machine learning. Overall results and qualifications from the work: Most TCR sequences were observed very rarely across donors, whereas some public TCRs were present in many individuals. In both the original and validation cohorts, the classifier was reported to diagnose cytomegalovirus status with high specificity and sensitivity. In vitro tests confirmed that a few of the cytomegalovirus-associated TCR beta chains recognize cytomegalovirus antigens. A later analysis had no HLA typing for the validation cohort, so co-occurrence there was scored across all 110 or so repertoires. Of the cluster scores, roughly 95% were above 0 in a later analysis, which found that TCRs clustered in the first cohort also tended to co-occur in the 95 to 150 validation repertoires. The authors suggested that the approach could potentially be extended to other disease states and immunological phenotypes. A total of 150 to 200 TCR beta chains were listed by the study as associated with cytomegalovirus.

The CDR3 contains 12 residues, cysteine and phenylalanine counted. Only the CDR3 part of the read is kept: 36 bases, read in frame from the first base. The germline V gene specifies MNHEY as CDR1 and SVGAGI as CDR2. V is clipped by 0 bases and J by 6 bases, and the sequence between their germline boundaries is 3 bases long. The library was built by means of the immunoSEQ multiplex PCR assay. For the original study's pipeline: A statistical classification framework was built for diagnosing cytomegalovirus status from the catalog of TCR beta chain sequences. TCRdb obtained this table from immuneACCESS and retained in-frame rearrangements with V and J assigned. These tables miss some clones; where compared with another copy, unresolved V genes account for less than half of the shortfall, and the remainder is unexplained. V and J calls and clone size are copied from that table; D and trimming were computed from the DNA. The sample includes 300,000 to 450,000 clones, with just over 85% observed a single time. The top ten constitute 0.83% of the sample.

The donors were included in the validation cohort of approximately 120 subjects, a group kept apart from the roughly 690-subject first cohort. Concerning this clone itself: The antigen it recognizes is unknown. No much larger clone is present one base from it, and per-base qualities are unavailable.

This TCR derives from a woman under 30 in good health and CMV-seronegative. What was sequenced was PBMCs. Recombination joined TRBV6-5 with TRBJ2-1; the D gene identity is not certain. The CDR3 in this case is CASSYSSNEQFF. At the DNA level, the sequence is TGTGCCAGCAGTTACTCGAGCAATGAGCAGTTCTTC.